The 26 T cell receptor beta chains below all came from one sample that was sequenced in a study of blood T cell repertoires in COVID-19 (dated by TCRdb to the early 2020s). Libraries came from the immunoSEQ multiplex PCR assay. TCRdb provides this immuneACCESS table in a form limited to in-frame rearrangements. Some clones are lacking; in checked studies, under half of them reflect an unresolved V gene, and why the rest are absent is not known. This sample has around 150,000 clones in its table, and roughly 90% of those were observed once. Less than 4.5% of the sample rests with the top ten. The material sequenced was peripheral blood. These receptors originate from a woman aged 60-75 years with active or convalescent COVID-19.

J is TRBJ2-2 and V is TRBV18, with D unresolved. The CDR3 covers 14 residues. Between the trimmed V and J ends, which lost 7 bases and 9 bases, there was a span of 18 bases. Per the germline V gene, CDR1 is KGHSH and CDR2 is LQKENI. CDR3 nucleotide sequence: TGTGCCAGCTTCACCACGTTAACTACATGGGAGCTGTTTTTT. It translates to CASFTTLTTWELFF.

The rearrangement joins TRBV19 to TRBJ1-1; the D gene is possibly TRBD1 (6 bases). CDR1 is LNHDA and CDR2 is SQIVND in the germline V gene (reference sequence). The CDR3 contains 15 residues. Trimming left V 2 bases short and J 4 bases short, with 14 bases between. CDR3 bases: TGTGCCAGTAGTATACATCCAGGGGCTGGCACTGAAGCTTTCTTT. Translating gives CASSIHPGAGTEAFF.

The CDR3 region has the DNA TGTGCCAGCAGCTTACAGGGTTACACTGAAGCTTTCTTT. Translating it yields CASSLQGYTEAFF. V gene TRBV7-3 combines with J gene TRBJ1-1; a weak D match, TRBD1 (5 bases). The ends were cut back, 2 bases at V and 3 bases at J, with 7 bases in the middle. Germline CDR1 reads SGHTA; CDR2 reads FQGTGA. The CDR3 is 13 amino acids.

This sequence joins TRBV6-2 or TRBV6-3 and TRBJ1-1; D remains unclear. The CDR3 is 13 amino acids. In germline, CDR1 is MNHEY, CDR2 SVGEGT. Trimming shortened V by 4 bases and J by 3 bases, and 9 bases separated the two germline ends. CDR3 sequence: CASSLGEYTEAFF. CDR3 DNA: TGTGCCAGCAGTTTAGGAGAGTACACTGAAGCTTTCTTT.

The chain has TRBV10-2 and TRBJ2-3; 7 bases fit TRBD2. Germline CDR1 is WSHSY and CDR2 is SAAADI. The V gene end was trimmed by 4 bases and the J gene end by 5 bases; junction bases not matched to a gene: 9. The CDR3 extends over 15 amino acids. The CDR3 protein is CASSVQRASGDTQYF. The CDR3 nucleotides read TGCGCCAGCAGTGTTCAGCGGGCTAGCGGAGATACGCAGTATTTT.

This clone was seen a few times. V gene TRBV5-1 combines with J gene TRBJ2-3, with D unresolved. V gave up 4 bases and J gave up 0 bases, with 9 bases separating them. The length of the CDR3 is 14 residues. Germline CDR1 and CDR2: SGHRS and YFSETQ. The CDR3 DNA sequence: TGCGCCAGCAGCCGCTTCAGTAGCACAGATACGCAGTATTTT. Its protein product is CASSRFSSTDTQYF. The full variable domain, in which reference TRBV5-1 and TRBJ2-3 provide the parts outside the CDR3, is KAGVTQTPRYLIKTRGQQVTLSCSPISGHRSVSWYQQTPGQGLQFLFEYFSETQRNKGNFPGRFSGRQFSNSRSEMNVSTLELGDSALYLCASSRFSSTDTQYFGPGTRLTVL.

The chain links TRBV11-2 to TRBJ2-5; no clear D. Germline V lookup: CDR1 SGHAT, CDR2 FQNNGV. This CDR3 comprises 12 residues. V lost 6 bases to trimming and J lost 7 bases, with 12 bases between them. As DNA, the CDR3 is TGTGCCAGCAGGTTTATTTCGGGGACCCAGTACTTC. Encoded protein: CASRFISGTQYF.

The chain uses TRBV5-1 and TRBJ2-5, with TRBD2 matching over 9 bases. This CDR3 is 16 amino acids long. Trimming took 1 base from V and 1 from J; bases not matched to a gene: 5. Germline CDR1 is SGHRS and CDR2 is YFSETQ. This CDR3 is CASSLRPSGAQETQYF. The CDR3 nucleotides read TGCGCCAGCAGCTTGCGTCCTAGCGGGGCCCAAGAGACCCAGTACTTC. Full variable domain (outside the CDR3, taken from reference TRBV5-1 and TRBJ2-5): KAGVTQTPRYLIKTRGQQVTLSCSPISGHRSVSWYQQTPGQGLQFLFEYFSETQRNKGNFPGRFSGRQFSNSRSEMNVSTLELGDSALYLCASSLRPSGAQETQYFGPGTRLLVL.

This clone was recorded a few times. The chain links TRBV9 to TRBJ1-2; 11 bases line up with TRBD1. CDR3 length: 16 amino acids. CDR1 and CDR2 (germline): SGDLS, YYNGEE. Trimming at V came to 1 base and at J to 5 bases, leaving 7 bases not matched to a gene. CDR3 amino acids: CASSVPRTGGRYGYTF. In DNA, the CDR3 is TGTGCCAGCAGCGTACCCAGGACAGGGGGCCGATATGGCTACACCTTC.

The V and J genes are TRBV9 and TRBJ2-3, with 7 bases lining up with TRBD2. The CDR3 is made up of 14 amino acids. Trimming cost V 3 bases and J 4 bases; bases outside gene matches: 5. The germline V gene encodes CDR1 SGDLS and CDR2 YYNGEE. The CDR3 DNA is TGTGCCAGCAGCGCCCGACTAGCAGCAGATACGCAGTATTTT. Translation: CASSARLAADTQYF.

CDR3 loop: CATSASGLASSETQYF. The CDR3 DNA sequence: TGTGCCACCAGCGCATCAGGACTAGCTTCGTCGGAGACCCAGTACTTC. V and J are TRBV15 and TRBJ2-5; 8 bases line up with TRBD2. CDR1 LNHNV and CDR2 YYDKDF come from the germline V gene (reference sequence). CDR3 size: 16 residues. V gave up 5 bases and J gave up 5 bases; unmatched junction bases: 13.

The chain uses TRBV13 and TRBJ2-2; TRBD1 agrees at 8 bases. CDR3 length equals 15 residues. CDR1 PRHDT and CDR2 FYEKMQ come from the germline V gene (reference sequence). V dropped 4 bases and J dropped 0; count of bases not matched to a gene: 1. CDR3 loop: CASSWTGSNTGELFF. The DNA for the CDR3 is TGTGCCAGCAGCTGGACAGGGTCGAACACCGGGGAGCTGTTTTTT.

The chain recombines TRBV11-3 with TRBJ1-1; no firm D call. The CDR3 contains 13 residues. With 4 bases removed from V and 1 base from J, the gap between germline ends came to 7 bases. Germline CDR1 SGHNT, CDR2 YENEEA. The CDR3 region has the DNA TGTGCCAGCAGCTCGGCAGGGAACACTGAAGCTTTCTTT. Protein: CASSSAGNTEAFF.

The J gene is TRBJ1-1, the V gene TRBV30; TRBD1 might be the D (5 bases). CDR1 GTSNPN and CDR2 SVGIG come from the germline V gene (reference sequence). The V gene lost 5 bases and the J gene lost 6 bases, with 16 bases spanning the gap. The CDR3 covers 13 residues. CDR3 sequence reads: CAWSLSRGSEAFF. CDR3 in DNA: TGTGCCTGGTCTTTATCTAGGGGCTCTGAAGCTTTCTTT. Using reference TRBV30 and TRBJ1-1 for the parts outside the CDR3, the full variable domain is SQTIHQWPATLVQPVGSPLSLECTVEGTSNPNLYWYRQAAGRGLQLLFYSVGIGQISSEVPQNLSASRPQDRQFILSSKKLLLSDSGFYLCAWSLSRGSEAFFGQGTRLTVV.

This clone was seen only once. The CDR3, as DNA: TGTGCCAGCAATGCAGGGTTCGTAGGAGGCTACACCTTC. This gives the protein CASNAGFVGGYTF. V usage is TRBV12-3 or TRBV12-4 and J usage is TRBJ1-2, with D maybe TRBD1 (5 bases). There are 13 residues in the CDR3. The ends were cut back, 7 bases at V and 8 bases at J, with 17 bases in the middle.

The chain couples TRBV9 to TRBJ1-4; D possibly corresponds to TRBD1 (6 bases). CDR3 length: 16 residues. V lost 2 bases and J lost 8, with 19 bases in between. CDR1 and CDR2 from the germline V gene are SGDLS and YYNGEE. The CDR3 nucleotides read TGTGCCAGCAGCGTCTCTCCTACAGGGTGGGGGGAAAAACTGTTTTTT. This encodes CASSVSPTGWGEKLFF.

The CDR3 protein is CASSPEVGTVNTEAFF. DNA for the CDR3: TGTGCCAGCTCACCAGAGGTGGGGACTGTGAACACTGAAGCTTTCTTT. This sequence joins TRBV18 and TRBJ1-1; weak D call: TRBD1 (5 bases). Trimming removed 2 bases at V and 0 bases at J, with 13 bases between. This CDR3 has 16 residues. Germline CDR1 is KGHSH and CDR2 is LQKENI.

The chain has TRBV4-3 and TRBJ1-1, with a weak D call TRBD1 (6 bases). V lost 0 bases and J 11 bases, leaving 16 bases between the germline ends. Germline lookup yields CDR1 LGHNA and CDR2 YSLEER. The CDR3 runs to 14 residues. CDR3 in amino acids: CASSQDSLGADAFF. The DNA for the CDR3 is TGCGCCAGCAGCCAAGATTCCTTGGGGGCCGACGCTTTCTTT.

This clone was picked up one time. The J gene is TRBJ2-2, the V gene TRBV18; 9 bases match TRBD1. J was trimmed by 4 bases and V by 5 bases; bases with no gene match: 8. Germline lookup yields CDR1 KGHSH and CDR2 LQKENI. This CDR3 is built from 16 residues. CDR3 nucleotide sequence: TGTGCCAGCTCAGACAGGGGACAGGGACTCACCGGGGAGCTGTTTTTT. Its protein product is CASSDRGQGLTGELFF.

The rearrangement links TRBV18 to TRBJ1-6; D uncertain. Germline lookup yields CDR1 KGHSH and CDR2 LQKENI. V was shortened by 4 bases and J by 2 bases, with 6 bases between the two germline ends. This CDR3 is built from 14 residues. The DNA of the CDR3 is TGTGCCAGCTCACTGGCAGCCTATAATTCACCCCTCCACTTT. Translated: CASSLAAYNSPLHF. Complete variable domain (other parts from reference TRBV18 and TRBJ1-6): NAGVMQNPRHLVRRRGQEARLRCSPMKGHSHVYWYRQLPEEGLKFMVYLQKENIIDESGMPKERFSAEFPKEGPSILRIQQVVRGDSAAYFCASSLAAYNSPLHFGNGTRLTVT.

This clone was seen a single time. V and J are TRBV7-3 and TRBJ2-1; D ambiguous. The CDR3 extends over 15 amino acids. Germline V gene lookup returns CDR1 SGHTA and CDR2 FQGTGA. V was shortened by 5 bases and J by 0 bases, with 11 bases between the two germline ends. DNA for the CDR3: TGTGCCAGCAGCCTAGGTCCTAGCTCCTACAATGAGCAGTTCTTC. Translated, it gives CASSLGPSSYNEQFF.

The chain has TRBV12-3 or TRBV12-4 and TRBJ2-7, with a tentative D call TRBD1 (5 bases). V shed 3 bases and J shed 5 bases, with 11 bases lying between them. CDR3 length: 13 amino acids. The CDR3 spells CASSLGRVDEQYF. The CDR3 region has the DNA TGTGCCAGCAGTTTGGGCAGGGTGGACGAGCAGTACTTC.

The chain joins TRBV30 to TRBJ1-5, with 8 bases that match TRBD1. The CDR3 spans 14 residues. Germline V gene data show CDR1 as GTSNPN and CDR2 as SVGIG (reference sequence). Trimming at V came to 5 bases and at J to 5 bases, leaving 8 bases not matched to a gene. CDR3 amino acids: CAWDGTGNHQPQHF. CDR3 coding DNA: TGTGCCTGGGACGGGACAGGTAACCATCAGCCCCAGCATTTT.

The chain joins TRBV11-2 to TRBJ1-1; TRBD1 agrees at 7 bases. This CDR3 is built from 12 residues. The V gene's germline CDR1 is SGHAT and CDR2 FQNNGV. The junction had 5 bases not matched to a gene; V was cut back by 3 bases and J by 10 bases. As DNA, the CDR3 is TGTGCCAGCAGCTTCGACAGGGTTGGAGCTTTCTTT. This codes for CASSFDRVGAFF.

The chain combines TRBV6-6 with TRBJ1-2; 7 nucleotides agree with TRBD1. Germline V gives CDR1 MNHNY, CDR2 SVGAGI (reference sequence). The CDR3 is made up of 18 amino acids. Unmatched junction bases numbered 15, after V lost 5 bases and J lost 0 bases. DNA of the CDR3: TGTGCCAGCAGTCAATCGACAGGGACCACGATCCCTAACTATGGCTACACCTTC. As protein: CASSQSTGTTIPNYGYTF.

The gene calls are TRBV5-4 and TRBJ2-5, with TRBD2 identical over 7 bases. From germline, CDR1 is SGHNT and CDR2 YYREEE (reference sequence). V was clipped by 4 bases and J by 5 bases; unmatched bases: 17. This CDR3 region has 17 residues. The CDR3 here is CASSVTQRGSPTETQYF. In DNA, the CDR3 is TGTGCCAGCAGCGTGACCCAGCGGGGAAGTCCCACTGAGACCCAGTACTTC.